The clone carrying this T cell receptor (beta chain) has only a few counts. Its matching antigen is unknown. Library preparation followed earlier protocols using designated TCR primers. TCRdb re-analysed the PCR reads in MiXCR, keeping a single row per CDR3 protein. Here the sample spans about 630,000 distinct CDR3 sequences, around 25% being singletons. The CDR3 runs to 16 residues. Germline loops: CDR1 SGHNT, CDR2 YENEEA. Germline trimming cut 5 bases from V and 7 bases from J; bases unmatched to any gene: 9. This sample stems from a study of molecular identifiers for immune sequencing clone quantification. Study in general: Replicates split RNA from approximately 22,000 or 94,000 naive CD8 cells five ways, and the researchers sequenced four portions.

Whole-study results and caveats: Detecting spiked Jurkat TCR RNA from one cell among one million naive cells was reportedly possible. Highly expanded clone sizes could end up underestimated if a barcode were shared by identical TCR molecules.

The sequenced sample consisted of naive CD8+ T cells from blood, with Jurkat cell RNA spiked in. Subset indicated: FACS-sorted CD8+CD4-CCR7+CD45RA+ naive T cells. The chain employs TRBV11-3 and TRBJ2-1; 12 positions match TRBD1. The sequence came from a human donor in good health. Some libraries in this study had Jurkat cell RNA spiked in. The CDR3 is CASSHNRDRGLNEQFF. The CDR3 nucleotides read TGTGCCAGCAGCCACAACCGGGACAGGGGGCTGAATGAGCAGTTCTTC.